Below, 29 T cell receptor beta chains from the same sample are listed, as sequenced in a study of blood T cell repertoires in COVID-19. Generated by immunoSEQ multiplex PCR, the TCRdb table keeps only in-frame clones and is missing some. The profile covers fewer than 65,000 clones, with approximately 82% appearing a single time and 3.5% to 4.5% taken by the ten largest. Sequenced sample: peripheral blood. The receptor set was obtained from a man between 60 and 70 years old with acute or convalescent COVID-19.

The chain joins TRBV5-4 to TRBJ1-2, with 7 positions matching TRBD1. The CDR3 is made up of 14 amino acids. The germline CDR1 and CDR2 sequences are SGHNT and YYREEE (reference sequence). Trimming cost V 6 bases and J 2 bases; bases outside gene matches: 7. The CDR3: CASTRSGQNYGYTF. CDR3 sequence (DNA): TGTGCCAGCACGCGATCGGGACAGAACTATGGCTACACCTTC.

V gene TRBV5-8 combines with J gene TRBJ2-7; 12 bases line up with TRBD1. Germline V gene data show CDR1 as SGHTS and CDR2 as YDEGEE. This CDR3 region has 17 residues. The J segment lost 4 bases and the V segment lost 5 bases, leaving 13 bases of the junction unmatched. The CDR3 is CASRYLPGQGAGYEQYF. The CDR3 region has the DNA TGTGCCAGCAGATACCTTCCGGGACAGGGGGCAGGGTACGAGCAGTACTTC.

The chain recombines TRBV2 with TRBJ2-7; TRBD2 might be the D (7 bases). This CDR3 spans 13 amino acids. Trimming removed 0 bases at V and 5 bases at J, with 8 bases between. Germline values: CDR1 SNHLY, CDR2 FYNNEI. The DNA of the CDR3 is TGTGCCAGCAGTGAAGCCGGGGGGCACGAGCAGTACTTC. Translation: CASSEAGGHEQYF. Together with reference TRBV2 and TRBJ2-7, the CDR3 gives the full variable domain: EPEVTQTPSHQVTQMGQEVILRCVPISNHLYFYWYRQILGQKVEFLVSFYNNEISEKSEIFDDQFSVERPDGSNFTLKIRSTKLEDSAMYFCASSEAGGHEQYFGPGTRLTVT.

The chain uses TRBV29-1 and TRBJ1-5; tentative D call: TRBD1 (5 bases). The V and J ends lost 8 bases and 6 bases respectively, with 11 bases between them. The CDR3 runs 11 residues. Per the germline V gene, CDR1 is SQVTM and CDR2 is ANQGSEA. The CDR3 DNA follows: TGCAGCACGGGGGGGGGTCAGCCCCAGCATTTT. Translated: CSTGGGQPQHF.

The V gene is TRBV7-2, the J gene TRBJ2-1; 11 bases match TRBD2. The J segment lost 8 bases and the V segment lost 4 bases, leaving 4 bases of the junction unmatched. The CDR3 length is 14 residues. The germline gives CDR1 SGHTA, CDR2 FQGNSA. CDR3 bases: TGTGCCAGCAGCTCCCGACTAGCGGGGTATGAGCAGTTCTTC. It translates to CASSSRLAGYEQFF.

This sequence joins TRBV19 and TRBJ2-1, with 8 bases that match TRBD2. Looked up from germline, CDR1 is LNHDA and CDR2 is SQIVND (reference sequence). This CDR3 comprises 13 residues. With 3 bases clipped from V and 12 bases from J, the junction kept 7 bases outside the gene matches. CDR3: CASSMGSGVRQFF. As DNA, the CDR3 is TGTGCCAGTAGTATGGGTAGCGGGGTAAGGCAGTTCTTC.

CDR3 protein: CASRGGSEQPQHF. CDR3 nucleotide sequence: TGTGCCAGTCGGGGGGGCTCGGAACAGCCCCAGCATTTT. The chain has TRBV2 and TRBJ1-5, with D perhaps TRBD1 (6 bases). The CDR3 runs 13 residues. Germline-derived CDR1 and CDR2 are SNHLY and FYNNEI. The germline V and J ends were trimmed by 9 bases and 7 bases, with 16 bases remaining between them.

V and J are TRBV6-6 and TRBJ1-2; possible D gene TRBD1, 5 bases. The CDR3 loop spans 14 amino acids. CDR1 and CDR2 (germline): MNHNY, SVGAGI (reference sequence). The V and J ends lost 6 bases and 5 bases respectively, with 16 bases between them. CDR3 sequence: CASSPRQQLYGYTF. CDR3 nucleotide sequence: TGTGCCAGCAGCCCGCGACAGCAACTGTATGGCTACACCTTC.

The rearrangement links TRBV6-1 to TRBJ2-7; D perhaps matches TRBD1 (5 bases). Germline assignment: CDR1 MNHNS and CDR2 SASEGT. The length of the CDR3 is 14 residues. V lost 2 bases and J 0 bases, leaving 8 bases between the germline ends. The DNA of the CDR3 is TGTGCCAGCAGTGAAAGACAGAGCTCCTACGAGCAGTACTTC. Translation: CASSERQSSYEQYF.

The J gene is TRBJ2-6, the V gene TRBV6-2 or TRBV6-3; TRBD1 is a possible D gene (7 bases). Trimming took off 0 bases at V and 1 base at J, with 16 bases between the two ends. Looked up from germline, CDR1 is MNHEY and CDR2 is SVGEGT. The CDR3 runs to 19 residues. The DNA for the CDR3 is TGTGCCAGCAGTTACTCGGCCGGCAGGGGGGTGTCTGGGGCCAACGTCCTGACTTTC. Protein sequence: CASSYSAGRGVSGANVLTF.

The chain carries TRBV12-5 and TRBJ2-1; 7 bases agree with TRBD1. Germline values: CDR1 LGHNT, CDR2 FRNRAP. The CDR3 contains 19 residues. J lost 4 bases, V lost 0 bases, and 15 bases had no gene match. The DNA for the CDR3 is TGTGCTAGTGGTTTGGTACATTCGAGGGGGACAGAGACGTACAATGAGCAGTTCTTC. Translated: CASGLVHSRGTETYNEQFF.

This clone was picked up one time. The genes are TRBV5-4 and TRBJ2-7; 7 positions agree with TRBD1. This CDR3 contains 15 residues. Germline loops: CDR1 SGHNT, CDR2 YYREEE (reference sequence). V lost 4 bases to trimming and J lost 0 bases; unmatched junction nucleotides: 7. CDR3 region: CASSPRAGGSYEQYF. DNA of the CDR3: TGTGCCAGCAGCCCTAGGGCAGGGGGCTCCTACGAGCAGTACTTC.

The V call is TRBV5-1, the J call TRBJ1-3; 8 nucleotides agree with TRBD1. This CDR3 comprises 15 residues. The germline V gene encodes CDR1 SGHRS and CDR2 YFSETQ. The V and J ends lost 0 bases and 1 base, in that order; junction bases with no gene match: 0. The CDR3 region is CASSLGTGSGNTIYF. The CDR3 DNA follows: TGCGCCAGCAGCTTGGGGACAGGGTCTGGAAACACCATATATTTT.

The chain is built from TRBV10-3 and TRBJ2-5; the match to TRBD1 covers 10 bases. The CDR3 sequence is 17 residues long. The germline gives CDR1 ENHRY, CDR2 SYGVKD. V shed 2 bases and J 6 bases; nucleotides not matched to a gene: 12. The CDR3 DNA sequence: TGTGCCATCAGTGAGGACCCCGGGACAGGGGCGTTTCAGACCCAGTACTTC. Residues: CAISEDPGTGAFQTQYF.

The rearrangement links TRBV30 to TRBJ1-5, with 9 bases aligning to TRBD1. The CDR3 runs to 14 residues. From germline, CDR1 is GTSNPN and CDR2 SVGIG (reference sequence). With 3 bases clipped from V and 2 bases from J, the junction kept 2 bases outside the gene matches. The CDR3 nucleotides are TGTGCCTGGAGGGACAGGGGTCGCAATCAGCCCCAGCATTTT. Protein product: CAWRDRGRNQPQHF.

This chain links TRBV5-1 with TRBJ2-5, with D maybe TRBD1 (5 bases). With 4 bases removed from V and 2 bases from J, the gap between germline ends came to 12 bases. Germline V lookup: CDR1 SGHRS, CDR2 YFSETQ. The CDR3 is made up of 14 amino acids. The CDR3 reads CASSVLGAQETQYF. Here the CDR3 DNA reads TGCGCCAGCAGCGTTCTAGGGGCGCAAGAGACCCAGTACTTC. Supplemented by reference TRBV5-1 and TRBJ2-5, the full variable domain reads KAGVTQTPRYLIKTRGQQVTLSCSPISGHRSVSWYQQTPGQGLQFLFEYFSETQRNKGNFPGRFSGRQFSNSRSEMNVSTLELGDSALYLCASSVLGAQETQYFGPGTRLLVL.

This chain links TRBV19 with TRBJ2-3; TRBD2 is a possible D gene (5 bases). Trimming stripped 0 bases from V and 5 bases from J, with 15 bases between. The CDR3 is made up of 16 amino acids. The germline CDR1 and CDR2 sequences are LNHDA and SQIVND (reference sequence). The CDR3 DNA reads as TGTGCCAGTAGTATAGATCTCGGCGGGCAAGGAGATACGCAGTATTTT. Translated: CASSIDLGGQGDTQYF.

The V gene is TRBV12-3 or TRBV12-4, the J gene TRBJ1-5; 12 bases fit TRBD1. The V gene end was trimmed by 6 bases and the J gene end by 12 bases; junction bases not matched to a gene: 6. The CDR3 has 13 amino acids. CDR3 residues: CASSWDRGQVQHF. CDR3 nucleotides: TGTGCCAGCAGCTGGGACAGGGGGCAGGTCCAGCATTTT.

This clone was observed a few times. The chain couples TRBV4-1 to TRBJ1-3; tentative D call: TRBD1 (5 bases). Trimming took 5 bases from V and 0 from J, leaving 14 bases between them. The CDR3 spans 16 residues. Germline assignment: CDR1 MGHRA and CDR2 YSYEKL. The CDR3 coding sequence is TGCGCCAGCAGCTCTTACGGGGGAGTCTCTGGAAACACCATATATTTT. Its protein is CASSSYGGVSGNTIYF.

The V and J genes are TRBV29-1 and TRBJ2-5, with TRBD1 matching 7 bases. J lost 0 bases, V lost 6 bases, and 7 bases had no gene match. CDR3 length: 14 residues. Germline assignment: CDR1 SQVTM and CDR2 ANQGSEA. The DNA of the CDR3 is TGCAGCGTGGCAGGGGGTAGGAACCAAGAGACCCAGTACTTC. Residues: CSVAGGRNQETQYF.

This chain links TRBV2 with TRBJ2-1, with TRBD2 matching 11 bases. This CDR3 contains 18 residues. The V gene end was trimmed by 5 bases and the J gene end by 4 bases; junction bases not matched to a gene: 13. Germline V gene data show CDR1 as SNHLY and CDR2 as FYNNEI. The CDR3 DNA reads as TGTGCCAGCAGTCCTAGCGGGGGGACCCAGGGAATGTACAATGAGCAGTTCTTC. Amino acid sequence: CASSPSGGTQGMYNEQFF.

The chain joins TRBV30 to TRBJ2-7, with 11 positions matching TRBD2. CDR1 and CDR2 from the germline V gene are GTSNPN and SVGIG (reference sequence). V was clipped by 5 bases and J by 6 bases; unmatched bases: 6. The CDR3 has 13 amino acids. The CDR3 region is CAWGTSGGSEQYF. DNA of the CDR3: TGTGCCTGGGGTACTAGCGGGGGTTCCGAGCAGTACTTC.

Here the CDR3 reads CASSKVPGGGYEQYF. CDR3 bases: TGTGCCAGCAGCAAAGTTCCGGGCGGGGGGTACGAGCAGTACTTC. This chain joins TRBV21-1 and TRBJ2-7; TRBD2 is the table's D call and was not checked against the DNA. TRBV21-1 is a recognized pseudogene. The length of the CDR3 is 15 residues.

The V gene is TRBV6-2 or TRBV6-3, the J gene TRBJ1-5, with D hard to call. Germline V lookup: CDR1 MNHEY, CDR2 SVGEGT. There are 15 residues in the CDR3. The germline V and J ends were trimmed by 5 bases and 0 bases, with 11 bases remaining between them. This CDR3 reads CASSPLAISNQPQHF. The CDR3 DNA is TGTGCCAGCAGTCCCTTAGCCATTAGCAATCAGCCCCAGCATTTT.

This clone occurred a few times. The chain links TRBV18 to TRBJ1-1; D gene ambiguous. Trimming stripped 3 bases from V and 3 bases from J, with 17 bases between. Germline V CDR1 and CDR2: KGHSH, LQKENI. The CDR3 totals 16 residues. CDR3 residues: CASSPLGSRHDTEAFF. The CDR3 DNA follows: TGTGCCAGCTCACCTCTGGGTTCGAGGCATGACACTGAAGCTTTCTTT.

The rearrangement uses TRBV19 and TRBJ2-1; weak D call: TRBD1 (6 bases). Germline assignment: CDR1 LNHDA and CDR2 SQIVND (reference sequence). The CDR3 sequence is 11 residues long. Deletions cut 4 bases from V and 12 bases from J, with 10 bases between. The CDR3 spells CASSSRGRQFF. The CDR3 DNA reads as TGTGCCAGTAGTAGCAGGGGTAGGCAGTTCTTC.

The chain has TRBV5-4 and TRBJ1-2; maybe TRBD1 (5 bases). V lost 2 bases and J lost 6, with 20 bases in between. The CDR3 totals 16 residues. The germline gives CDR1 SGHNT, CDR2 YYREEE (reference sequence). CDR3 protein: CASSFPGGAPGDGYTF. CDR3 DNA sequence: TGTGCCAGCAGCTTCCCGGGAGGGGCGCCGGGTGATGGCTACACCTTC.

The genes are TRBV18 and TRBJ2-7; D may be TRBD1 (6 bases). The V gene lost 3 bases and the J gene lost 5 bases, with 14 bases spanning the gap. The CDR3 has 14 amino acids. CDR1 is KGHSH, CDR2 LQKENI, per germline. CDR3 bases: TGTGCCAGCTCACCGGGGCAAGGGGGTAACGAGCAGTACTTC. It specifies CASSPGQGGNEQYF.

The J gene is TRBJ1-2, the V gene TRBV30; D gene ambiguous. Germline V gives CDR1 GTSNPN, CDR2 SVGIG (reference sequence). CDR3 length equals 16 residues. V was cut by 4 bases and J by 3 bases, with 21 bases left in between. This CDR3 reads CAWTTSGGSRDYGYTF. Written as DNA, the CDR3 is TGTGCCTGGACCACCTCCGGAGGCAGTAGGGACTATGGCTACACCTTC. The complete variable domain, with remaining parts taken from reference TRBV30 and TRBJ1-2, reads SQTIHQWPATLVQPVGSPLSLECTVEGTSNPNLYWYRQAAGRGLQLLFYSVGIGQISSEVPQNLSASRPQDRQFILSSKKLLLSDSGFYLCAWTTSGGSRDYGYTFGSGTRLTVV.